This T cell receptor beta chain was documented in a study of T cells in Graves' hyperthyroidism and ophthalmopathy. At the level of the study: The authors collected peripheral blood at initial diagnosis, before any treatment.

Using RNA transcripts as the source, TCR beta CDR3 regions were amplified. The HTBI primer set served for first-round RT-PCR of the TCR CDR3. From the multiplex PCR reads, TCRdb called clonotypes with MiXCR, one entry per CDR3 protein. The sample has about 380,000 distinct CDR3 sequences, more than 14% seen once. The trim removed 6 bases at V and 5 bases at J, leaving 4 bases unmatched. The CDR3 runs to 14 residues. Germline CDR1 and CDR2: SNHLY and FYNNEI. V usage is TRBV2 and J usage is TRBJ2-5; TRBD1 matches 12 bases. The sequence was collected from a woman aged 25 to 39 with Graves' ophthalmopathy. The sequenced sample was blood. Written as DNA, the CDR3 is TGTGCCAGCAGCGGGACAGGGGGCGGCGAGACCCAGTACTTC. This encodes CASSGTGGGETQYF.